These 23 T cell receptor beta chains share one sample of origin, sequenced in a study of Ad26.COV2.S vaccination and SARS-CoV-2 variants. Treatment here: around 19 received Ad26.COV2.S at low or high dose, single or two shots; about five received placebo; per-sample allocation not given. Material that was analyzed had been drawn on day 63 after the first vaccine or placebo injection. Data came from immunoSEQ multiplex PCR; TCRdb stores just in-frame clones and leaves some out. The sample contains roughly 500,000 clones, 89% of which appear only once. This sample comprised peripheral blood, obtained in a trial of Ad26.COV2.S vaccine versus placebo. The receptors were gathered from a person between 18 and 65 years old who received the Ad26.COV2.S COVID-19 vaccine or a placebo.

The chain employs TRBV5-1 and TRBJ2-5; D perhaps matches TRBD2 (6 bases). The germline CDR1 and CDR2 sequences are SGHRS and YFSETQ. The CDR3 is made up of 14 amino acids. V was cut by 4 bases and J by 3 bases, with 13 bases left in between. This CDR3 is CASSGGVLEETQYF. As DNA, the CDR3 is TGCGCCAGCAGCGGAGGGGTGTTGGAAGAGACCCAGTACTTC.

This chain uses TRBV5-1 with TRBJ1-2; possibly TRBD1 for D (5 bases). Germline CDR1 SGHRS, CDR2 YFSETQ. Deletions cut 4 bases from V and 2 bases from J, with 9 bases between. CDR3 length: 13 amino acids. The CDR3 protein is CASSQGVNYGYTF. The CDR3 nucleotides are TGCGCCAGCAGCCAGGGTGTGAACTATGGCTACACCTTC.

The J gene is TRBJ1-1, the V gene TRBV2; no reliable D call. This CDR3 comprises 13 residues. From germline, CDR1 is SNHLY and CDR2 FYNNEI. The V end lost 3 bases, the J end lost 4 bases, and 9 bases lay between the germline ends. The CDR3 sequence is CASSEGEGTEAFF. The CDR3 region has the DNA TGTGCCAGCAGTGAGGGAGAGGGCACTGAAGCTTTCTTT. Variable domain in full (rest from reference TRBV2 and TRBJ1-1): EPEVTQTPSHQVTQMGQEVILRCVPISNHLYFYWYRQILGQKVEFLVSFYNNEISEKSEIFDDQFSVERPDGSNFTLKIRSTKLEDSAMYFCASSEGEGTEAFFGQGTRLTVV.

This chain uses TRBV7-2 with TRBJ2-7; a weak D match, TRBD1 (6 bases). CDR3 length: 14 amino acids. Trimming shortened V by 1 base and J by 4 bases, and 11 bases separated the two germline ends. Germline V gives CDR1 SGHTA, CDR2 FQGNSA. The CDR3, as DNA: TGTGCCAGCAGCTTAGGCAGGGGCGCGTACGAGCAGTACGTC. Protein: CASSLGRGAYEQYV.

The chain uses TRBV29-1 and TRBJ2-1; a weak D match, TRBD1 (6 bases). V was clipped by 7 bases and J by 2 bases, with 18 bases between them. The germline gives CDR1 SQVTM, CDR2 ANQGSEA. This CDR3 spans 15 amino acids. CDR3 DNA sequence: TGCAGCGCTAAGGGACACCGACAGACCTACAATGAGCAGTTCTTC. This encodes CSAKGHRQTYNEQFF.

The CDR3 region is CASSSKGLAGGPTGELFF. CDR3 bases: TGTGCCAGCAGCTCCAAGGGTTTAGCGGGAGGGCCGACGGGGGAGCTGTTTTTT. This chain links TRBV7-3 with TRBJ2-2, with 11 bases fitting TRBD2. CDR1 is SGHTA, CDR2 FQGTGA, per germline. V lost 4 bases, J lost 8 bases, and 15 bases stayed unmatched. This CDR3 is 18 amino acids long. Full variable domain (outside the CDR3, taken from reference TRBV7-3 and TRBJ2-2): GAGVSQTPSNKVTEKGKYVELRCDPISGHTALYWYRQSLGQGPEFLIYFQGTGAADDSGLPNDRFFAVRPEGSVSTLKIQRTERGDSAVYLCASSSKGLAGGPTGELFFGEGSRLTVL.

The genes are TRBV20-1 and TRBJ2-1; D is perhaps TRBD2 (6 bases). The germline V and J ends were trimmed by 5 bases and 7 bases, with 6 bases remaining between them. The CDR3 loop spans 10 amino acids. Per the germline V gene, CDR1 is DFQATT and CDR2 is SNEGSKA (reference sequence). The CDR3 nucleotides read TGCAGTGCTGGGACTAATGAGCAGTTCTTC. Its translation: CSAGTNEQFF.

The rearrangement uses TRBV13 and TRBJ1-4; 9 bases fit TRBD1. Trimming cost V 5 bases and J 8 bases; bases outside gene matches: 6. The germline CDR1 and CDR2 sequences are PRHDT and FYEKMQ (reference sequence). This CDR3 is built from 14 residues. The CDR3 DNA follows: TGTGCCAGCAGCGCGGACAGGGGCCAGGAAAAACTGTTTTTT. Amino acid sequence: CASSADRGQEKLFF.

The gene calls are TRBV2 and TRBJ2-3, with no clear D. Germline-derived CDR1 and CDR2 are SNHLY and FYNNEI. This CDR3 is 14 amino acids long. The V and J ends lost 4 bases and 2 bases respectively, with 10 bases between them. Here the CDR3 DNA reads TGTGCCAGCAGTGCCGGGCTGCACACAGATACGCAGTATTTT. Translated, it gives CASSAGLHTDTQYF. Full variable domain (remainder filled in from reference TRBV2 and TRBJ2-3): EPEVTQTPSHQVTQMGQEVILRCVPISNHLYFYWYRQILGQKVEFLVSFYNNEISEKSEIFDDQFSVERPDGSNFTLKIRSTKLEDSAMYFCASSAGLHTDTQYFGPGTRLTVL.

V gene TRBV15 combines with J gene TRBJ1-1; D unresolved. CDR1 and CDR2 (germline): LNHNV, YYDKDF (reference sequence). V lost 0 bases and J 1 base, leaving 6 bases between the germline ends. CDR3 length: 14 residues. CDR3 residues: CATSRDLQNTEAFF. CDR3 sequence (DNA): TGTGCCACCAGCAGAGATTTACAGAACACTGAAGCTTTCTTT.

The V gene is TRBV6-5, the J gene TRBJ2-7; 7 nucleotides align to TRBD1. V shed 2 bases, J shed 3 bases, and the junction held 7 bases outside the gene matches. The CDR3 totals 15 residues. CDR1 is MNHEY, CDR2 SVGAGI, per germline. CDR3 coding DNA: TGTGCCAGCAGTTACCCGACAGGGTCCCACTACGAGCAGTACTTC. Protein product: CASSYPTGSHYEQYF.

The V gene is TRBV28, the J gene TRBJ1-5; D is possibly TRBD1 (5 bases). Germline V lookup: CDR1 MDHEN, CDR2 SYDVKM. V lost 9 bases and J lost 7, with 19 bases in between. This CDR3 comprises 14 residues. The CDR3 reads CASGAVQLRQPQHF. The CDR3 DNA sequence: TGTGCCAGTGGGGCGGTGCAGCTACGACAGCCCCAGCATTTT.

V usage is TRBV20-1 and J usage is TRBJ1-2, with a possible D match to TRBD1 (5 bases). CDR1 DFQATT and CDR2 SNEGSKA come from the germline V gene (reference sequence). The CDR3 sequence is 11 residues long. Trimming removed 3 bases from V and 8 bases from J, with 10 bases in between. The CDR3 bases are TGCAGTGCTAGTAGGGACGGGGGCTACACCTTC. It specifies CSASRDGGYTF.

The chain couples TRBV5-6 to TRBJ1-1; a weak D match, TRBD1 (5 bases). Germline CDR1 is SGHDT and CDR2 is YYEEEE. CDR3 size: 15 residues. V lost 1 base, J lost 4 bases, and 14 bases lay in between. The CDR3 region has the DNA TGTGCCAGCAGCTTGATGGCAGGGTGGGTCACTGAAGCTTTCTTT. Amino acids: CASSLMAGWVTEAFF. The full variable domain, its missing parts supplied by reference TRBV5-6 and TRBJ1-1, is DAGVTQSPTHLIKTRGQQVTLRCSPKSGHDTVSWYQQALGQGPQFIFQYYEEEERQRGNFPDRFSGHQFPNYSSELNVNALLLGDSALYLCASSLMAGWVTEAFFGQGTRLTVV.

This clone was seen more than once but under ten times. The chain links TRBV27 to TRBJ2-3; the D gene is possibly TRBD1 (5 bases). This CDR3 is 14 amino acids long. The ends were cut back, 8 bases at V and 5 bases at J, with 17 bases in the middle. CDR1 is MNHEY, CDR2 SMNVEV, per germline (reference sequence). CDR3 residues: CASVNLGQGDTQYF. The CDR3 region has the DNA TGTGCCAGCGTGAATCTCGGTCAGGGAGATACGCAGTATTTT.

The CDR3 protein is CASSVGLATDTQYF. In DNA form, the CDR3 reads TGTGCCAGCAGCGTTGGACTAGCGACAGATACGCAGTATTTT. The chain combines TRBV9 with TRBJ2-3; 9 positions match TRBD2. V lost 2 bases, J lost 3 bases, and 1 base stayed unmatched. Germline loops: CDR1 SGDLS, CDR2 YYNGEE. The CDR3 covers 14 residues.

This chain joins TRBV6-2 or TRBV6-3 and TRBJ1-4, with a tentative D call TRBD1 (5 bases). The CDR3 length is 12 residues. Trimming took off 6 bases at V and 11 bases at J, with 13 bases between the two ends. The V gene's germline CDR1 is MNHEY and CDR2 SVGEGT. The CDR3 nucleotides are TGTGCCAGCAGCCCCCGCCAGGGTAAACTGTTTTTT. It yields the protein CASSPRQGKLFF.

This sequence joins TRBV11-2 and TRBJ2-3, with D unresolved. Deletions cut 4 bases from V and 1 base from J, with 12 bases between. Germline CDR1 SGHAT, CDR2 FQNNGV. The CDR3 extends over 15 amino acids. Written as DNA, the CDR3 is TGTGCCAGCAGCTCCATCTTACGGGGCACAGATACGCAGTATTTT. It encodes CASSSILRGTDTQYF.

The chain combines TRBV6-6 with TRBJ1-4; unclear D gene. Germline lookup yields CDR1 MNHNY and CDR2 SVGAGI (reference sequence). The CDR3 has 14 amino acids. With 0 bases removed from V and 0 bases from J, the gap between germline ends came to 2 bases. CDR3 coding DNA: TGTGCCAGCAGTTACTCCTCAACTAATGAAAAACTGTTTTTT. Amino acid sequence: CASSYSSTNEKLFF.

This clone appeared a few times. The rearrangement uses TRBV6-5 and TRBJ1-1, with a possible D match to TRBD1 (5 bases). The germline V gene has CDR1 MNHEY and CDR2 SVGAGI. Trimming removed 8 bases from V and 5 bases from J, with 12 bases in between. This CDR3 is built from 12 residues. CDR3 sequence (DNA): TGTGCCAGCGGGCTCAGGGAAACTGAAGCTTTCTTT. As protein: CASGLRETEAFF.

The chain has TRBV7-3 and TRBJ2-5, with TRBD2 matching over 10 bases. The germline CDR1 and CDR2 sequences are SGHTA and FQGTGA. V lost 4 bases and J lost 4; bases outside the gene matches: 6. This CDR3 is 15 amino acids long. The DNA for the CDR3 is TGTGCCAGCAGCTCTAGCGGGAGCGTCGGAGAGACCCAGTACTTC. Its translation: CASSSSGSVGETQYF. The variable domain in full, completed from reference TRBV7-3 and TRBJ2-5, reads GAGVSQTPSNKVTEKGKYVELRCDPISGHTALYWYRQSLGQGPEFLIYFQGTGAADDSGLPNDRFFAVRPEGSVSTLKIQRTERGDSAVYLCASSSSGSVGETQYFGPGTRLLVL.

The rearrangement links TRBV5-1 to TRBJ2-5; TRBD2 matches at 9 bases. V lost 0 bases and J lost 5; bases outside the gene matches: 8. Germline V gene lookup returns CDR1 SGHRS and CDR2 YFSETQ. The CDR3 length is 16 residues. CDR3 DNA sequence: TGCGCCAGCAGCTTGGGGCGGGGGGGCACTGCGGAGACCCAGTACTTC. Protein: CASSLGRGGTAETQYF.

J is TRBJ2-2 and V is TRBV9; possible D gene TRBD2, 5 bases. Germline values: CDR1 SGDLS, CDR2 YYNGEE. V lost 4 bases and J lost 5, with 15 bases in between. The CDR3 is made up of 15 amino acids. CDR3 amino acids: CASSPRGVRTGELFF. CDR3 DNA: TGTGCCAGCAGCCCCCGGGGAGTCCGGACCGGGGAGCTGTTTTTT.